The next 30 T cell receptor beta chains were all read from a single sample in a study of T cells in Graves' hyperthyroidism and ophthalmopathy (dated by TCRdb to between 2018 and 2021). The method was multiplex PCR. The instrument given in TCRdb is Illumina HiSeq 2000. The TCR beta CDR3 regions were amplified from the RNA transcripts. A first-round RT-PCR of the TCR CDR3 used the HTBI primer set with the Qiagen OneStep RT-PCR kit. TCRdb took the public reads, trimmed them with fastp at Q25, ran MiXCR for clone calling and kept in-frame beta chains. CDR3 protein duplicates are merged, each entry listing the most common genes and DNA. This sample has fewer than 500,000 distinct CDR3 sequences in its table, and roughly 14% of those were observed once. The ten top clones hold under 25% of the sample. Sequencing was performed on blood. Every receptor here comes from a man under 40 with Graves' hyperthyroidism that later progressed to Graves' ophthalmopathy.

This chain uses TRBV7-9 with TRBJ2-2, with 8 bases aligning to TRBD2. The CDR3 has 17 amino acids. CDR1 and CDR2 (germline): SEHNR, FQNEAQ (reference sequence). Losses at the gene ends were 2 bases for V and 3 bases for J; bases not matched to a gene: 8. CDR3 sequence reads: CASSLYESGGDTGELFF. The CDR3 DNA sequence: TGTGCCAGCAGCTTATACGAAAGCGGGGGCGACACCGGGGAGCTGTTTTTT.

The chain joins TRBV27 to TRBJ1-4, with a tentative D call TRBD1 (6 bases). CDR3 length: 14 residues. Germline V gives CDR1 MNHEY, CDR2 SMNVEV (reference sequence). V was clipped by 5 bases and J by 7 bases, with 14 bases between them. Here the CDR3 DNA reads TGTGCCAGCAGTACCCGGGACATTGCTGAAAAACTGTTTTTT. It codes for CASSTRDIAEKLFF.

The sample holds many counts of this clonotype. V and J are TRBV7-2 and TRBJ2-3, with TRBD2 matching 11 bases. With V trimmed by 3 bases and J by 3 bases, 5 bases remained unmatched. The CDR3 has 16 amino acids. Germline V gene data show CDR1 as SGHTA and CDR2 as FQGNSA. The CDR3 bases are TGTGCCAGCAGCTTGGCCCTAGCGGGGGGAACAGATACGCAGTATTTT. Amino acid sequence: CASSLALAGGTDTQYF.

V gene TRBV5-1 combines with J gene TRBJ1-6; no clear D. The CDR3 has 16 residues. Germline lookup yields CDR1 SGHRS and CDR2 YFSETQ. Trimming removed 2 bases from V and 9 bases from J, with 18 bases in between. Written as DNA, the CDR3 is TGCGCCAGCAGCTTAGCCGGTTCAAGGTATCGTTCACCCCTCCACTTT. This sequence encodes CASSLAGSRYRSPLHF.

In this sample, this clonotype turned up many times. V is TRBV7-9 and J is TRBJ1-1, with TRBD1 matching over 9 bases. Germline V gives CDR1 SEHNR, CDR2 FQNEAQ (reference sequence). The CDR3 runs to 15 residues. V was pared by 5 bases and J by 11 bases, with 15 bases of the junction left unmatched. The CDR3 spells CASSPGDRVSRRAFF. CDR3 sequence (DNA): TGTGCCAGCAGCCCCGGGGACAGGGTGTCTAGAAGGGCTTTCTTT.

This clonotype has a handful of counts. The genes are TRBV24-1 and TRBJ2-3; possible D gene TRBD2, 7 bases. Trimming took off 7 bases at V and 7 bases at J, with 14 bases between the two ends. This CDR3 spans 13 amino acids. CDR1 is KGHDR and CDR2 is SFDVKD in the germline V gene. CDR3 nucleotide sequence: TGTGCCACCAGGGAGGGGGGGCTGAATACGCAGTATTTT. This gives the protein CATREGGLNTQYF.

This clonotype appeared many times. This chain joins TRBV28 and TRBJ2-1, with D unresolved. CDR3 length equals 14 residues. Germline V gives CDR1 MDHEN, CDR2 SYDVKM. V lost 5 bases, J lost 3 bases, and 11 bases lay in between. The CDR3, as DNA: TGTGCCAGCAGTAGATCTGAACTCTACAATGAGCAGTTCTTC. Amino acids: CASSRSELYNEQFF.

V usage is TRBV9 and J usage is TRBJ2-3; no firm D call. The V end was cut by 1 base, the J end by 4 bases, with 7 bases between. In germline, CDR1 is SGDLS, CDR2 YYNGEE. This CDR3 is built from 13 residues. The CDR3 is CASSVTGSDTQYF. The CDR3 DNA reads TGTGCCAGCAGCGTAACGGGTTCAGATACGCAGTATTTT. The whole variable domain, filled in from reference TRBV9 and TRBJ2-3, reads DSGVTQTPKHLITATGQRVTLRCSPRSGDLSVYWYQQSLDQGLQFLIQYYNGEERAKGNILERFSAQQFPDLHSELNLSSLELGDSALYFCASSVTGSDTQYFGPGTRLTVL.

Many counts were recorded for this clonotype. The rearrangement joins TRBV2 to TRBJ1-1, with D perhaps matching TRBD1 (6 bases). CDR1 is SNHLY and CDR2 is FYNNEI in the germline V gene. There are 16 residues in the CDR3. V was pared by 7 bases and J by 1 base, with 19 bases between. The CDR3 nucleotides read TGTGCCAGCACGGGGGGGCTGACGGTCCCGAACACTGAAGCTTTCTTT. This sequence encodes CASTGGLTVPNTEAFF.

This clonotype was counted between two and nine times. V gene TRBV30 combines with J gene TRBJ2-6; D is perhaps TRBD2 (5 bases). The V end was cut by 0 bases, the J end by 1 base, with 16 bases between. Per the germline V gene, CDR1 is GTSNPN and CDR2 is SVGIG (reference sequence). The CDR3 covers 18 residues. The CDR3 here is CAWSVAPRTLSGANVLTF. CDR3 nucleotide sequence: TGTGCCTGGAGTGTCGCCCCAAGGACTTTGTCTGGGGCCAACGTCCTGACTTTC. Using reference TRBV30 and TRBJ2-6 for the parts outside the CDR3, the full variable domain is SQTIHQWPATLVQPVGSPLSLECTVEGTSNPNLYWYRQAAGRGLQLLFYSVGIGQISSEVPQNLSASRPQDRQFILSSKKLLLSDSGFYLCAWSVAPRTLSGANVLTFGAGSRLTVL.

This clonotype was recorded a few times. As DNA, the CDR3 is TGCAGCGCCATCGACCCGGACATTCAGTACTTC. Protein sequence: CSAIDPDIQYF. The chain links TRBV29-1 to TRBJ2-4; D remains unclear. Trimming removed 7 bases from V and 8 bases from J, with 12 bases in between. This CDR3 contains 11 residues. CDR1 is SQVTM and CDR2 is ANQGSEA in the germline V gene.

In its sample, this clonotype was seen many times. The V and J genes are TRBV28 and TRBJ1-5; D is possibly TRBD1 (6 bases). CDR3 size: 12 residues. Per the germline V gene, CDR1 is MDHEN and CDR2 is SYDVKM. CDR3 sequence (DNA): TGTGGATGGGGGCGAGGCTATCAGCCCCAGCATTTT. It translates to CGWGRGYQPQHF.

V is TRBV19 and J is TRBJ1-1; D might be TRBD1 (6 bases). This CDR3 spans 15 amino acids. Germline V gene lookup returns CDR1 LNHDA and CDR2 SQIVND (reference sequence). V was clipped by 3 bases and J by 1 base, with 12 bases between them. CDR3 residues: CASSMEDRWNTEAFF. CDR3 nucleotide sequence: TGTGCCAGTAGTATGGAGGACAGATGGAACACTGAAGCTTTCTTT. Variable domain in full (rest from reference TRBV19 and TRBJ1-1): DGGITQSPKYLFRKEGQNVTLSCEQNLNHDAMYWYRQDPGQGLRLIYYSQIVNDFQKGDIAEGYSVSREKKESFPLTVTSAQKNPTAFYLCASSMEDRWNTEAFFGQGTRLTVV.

The rearrangement uses TRBV28 and TRBJ1-3, with unresolved D. CDR3 length equals 14 residues. Trimming cost V 8 bases and J 0 bases, with 11 bases left between them. Germline CDR1 MDHEN, CDR2 SYDVKM. The CDR3 DNA follows: TGTGCCAGCCGCAAAGGTAACTCTGGAAACACCATATATTTT. This sequence encodes CASRKGNSGNTIYF.

This clonotype was counted at least ten times. This chain connects TRBV28 to TRBJ2-7; D might be TRBD1 or TRBD2, each matching 5 bases. The germline CDR1 and CDR2 sequences are MDHEN and SYDVKM. This CDR3 has 15 residues. V lost 5 bases to trimming and J lost 5 bases, with 19 bases between them. Written as DNA, the CDR3 is TGTGCCAGCAGTGGAAGAGAGGGACGCAACAACGAGCAGTACTTC. Encoded protein: CASSGREGRNNEQYF.

The gene calls are TRBV14 and TRBJ1-2; the D is unclear. Germline lookup yields CDR1 SGHDN and CDR2 FVKESK. CDR3 length equals 13 residues. Trimming removed 2 bases from V and 4 bases from J, with 8 bases in between. CDR3 sequence: CASSQSSLYGYTF. CDR3 sequence (DNA): TGTGCCAGCAGCCAATCCAGCCTCTATGGCTACACCTTC. The entire variable domain, with the rest obtained from reference TRBV14 and TRBJ1-2, is as follows: EAGVTQFPSHSVIEKGQTVTLRCDPISGHDNLYWYRRVMGKEIKFLLHFVKESKQDESGMPNNRFLAERTGGTYSTLKVQPAELEDSGVYFCASSQSSLYGYTFGSGTRLTVV.

This clonotype was picked up many times. V is TRBV28 and J is TRBJ1-6; 7 bases line up with TRBD1. Germline CDR1 MDHEN, CDR2 SYDVKM. This CDR3 region has 17 residues. Trimming at V came to 6 bases and at J to 1 base, leaving 9 bases not matched to a gene. CDR3 region: CASRLDRASSYNSPLHF. In nucleotides, the CDR3 is TGTGCCAGCAGACTCGACAGGGCCTCTTCCTATAATTCACCCCTCCACTTT.

This clonotype turned up a few times. The gene calls are TRBV7-8 and TRBJ2-3; TRBD2 matches 9 bases. The CDR3 is 15 residues long. V lost 5 bases to trimming and J lost 2 bases; unmatched junction nucleotides: 5. Germline CDR1 SGHVS, CDR2 FQNEAQ. The CDR3 DNA reads as TGTGCCAGCAGCCTGACTAGCGGCTACACAGATACGCAGTATTTT. This translates into CASSLTSGYTDTQYF.

This clonotype was recorded at least ten times. V usage is TRBV12-3 or TRBV12-4 and J usage is TRBJ2-1; D gene unclear. The CDR3 spans 12 residues. Trimming took off 1 base at V and 4 bases at J, with 2 bases between the two ends. CDR3 sequence: CASSLVYNEQFF. As DNA, the CDR3 is TGTGCCAGCAGTTTAGTGTACAATGAGCAGTTCTTC.

Ten or more counts support this clonotype. The chain combines TRBV7-2 with TRBJ2-7; the D gene is possibly TRBD2 (6 bases). This CDR3 comprises 14 residues. V dropped 3 bases and J dropped 2 bases, with 11 bases sitting between them. Germline V lookup: CDR1 SGHTA, CDR2 FQGNSA. CDR3 sequence reads: CASSFDRLAYEQYF. For the CDR3, the DNA is TGTGCCAGCAGCTTCGACCGACTAGCCTACGAGCAGTACTTC.

This clonotype has more than one count but fewer than ten. The chain combines TRBV20-1 with TRBJ2-1, with TRBD1 matching 10 bases. V dropped 6 bases and J dropped 8; count of bases not matched to a gene: 7. The germline V gene has CDR1 DFQATT and CDR2 SNEGSKA (reference sequence). The CDR3 sequence is 13 residues long. In DNA, the CDR3 is TGCAGTGCCCAGGGACAGGGGATCGATGAGCAGTTCTTC. Its protein is CSAQGQGIDEQFF.

The table lists this clonotype with many counts. V is TRBV28 and J is TRBJ2-1; either TRBD1 or TRBD2 may fit D (5 bases each). The CDR3 length is 13 residues. Germline assignment: CDR1 MDHEN and CDR2 SYDVKM. The germline V and J ends were trimmed by 10 bases and 6 bases, with 16 bases remaining between them. The CDR3 reads CATLTTGGNEQFF. CDR3 DNA: TGTGCCACCCTCACTACTGGGGGCAATGAGCAGTTCTTC.

The chain links TRBV4-1 to TRBJ1-4, with TRBD1 as a possible D gene (6 bases). V was shortened by 2 bases and J by 4 bases, with 14 bases between the two germline ends. Germline CDR1 reads MGHRA; CDR2 reads YSYEKL. The CDR3 extends over 16 amino acids. CDR3 in DNA: TGCGCCAGCAGCCAAAGAAGGGCAGGGGATAATGAAAAACTGTTTTTT. Residues: CASSQRRAGDNEKLFF.

This clonotype came up once. Just one base apart from a much larger clone, this may be a read error. J is TRBJ2-7 and V is TRBV13; D is possibly TRBD2 (6 bases). Per germline, CDR1 PRHDT and CDR2 FYEKMQ (reference sequence). The CDR3 loop spans 13 amino acids. The ends were cut back, 11 bases at V and 6 bases at J, with 20 bases in the middle. The CDR3 DNA sequence: TGTGCCGGCAACCGGGGGATAGGGAGCGAGCAGTACTTC. Residues: CAGNRGIGSEQYF.

At least ten counts were recorded for this clonotype. The chain joins TRBV28 to TRBJ1-5, with D unclear. In germline, CDR1 is MDHEN, CDR2 SYDVKM. The CDR3 covers 17 residues. Trimming removed 6 bases from V and 1 base from J, with 19 bases in between. This CDR3 reads CASRATPGSRSNQPQHF. CDR3 DNA: TGTGCCAGCAGGGCCACACCGGGAAGTAGGAGCAATCAGCCCCAGCATTTT.

The chain links TRBV13 to TRBJ1-3; 7 nucleotides line up with TRBD1. V lost 2 bases to trimming and J lost 0 bases; unmatched junction nucleotides: 10. The CDR3 extends over 18 amino acids. Germline lookup yields CDR1 PRHDT and CDR2 FYEKMQ (reference sequence). CDR3 sequence (DNA): TGTGCCAGCAGCTTATCGGAGGGGGCAAGGCCCTCTGGAAACACCATATATTTT. As protein: CASSLSEGARPSGNTIYF.

This clonotype showed up just a few times. J is TRBJ2-6 and V is TRBV5-4; D uncertain. The germline CDR1 and CDR2 sequences are SGHNT and YYREEE (reference sequence). The CDR3 has 17 residues. V gave up 3 bases and J gave up 1 base, with 14 bases separating them. The CDR3 region is CASSSLDGVSGANVLTF. CDR3 bases: TGTGCCAGCAGCTCCCTAGATGGTGTTTCTGGGGCCAACGTCCTGACTTTC.

On this clonotype itself: One base away lies a much larger clone, so this may be a sequencing read error. This rearrangement joins TRBV13 to TRBJ1-6; possible D gene TRBD1, 5 bases. Per the germline V gene, CDR1 is PRHDT and CDR2 is FYEKMQ (reference sequence). V dropped 5 bases and J dropped 6 bases, with 17 bases sitting between them. This CDR3 is 16 amino acids long. This chain's CDR3 is CASSVEGRDGNSPLHF. CDR3 bases: TGTGCCAGCAGCGTGGAGGGCAGGGACGGTAATTCACCCCTCCACTTT.

This clonotype was picked up many times. The genes are TRBV7-9 and TRBJ2-2; the match to TRBD1 covers 7 bases. This CDR3 spans 17 amino acids. CDR1 and CDR2 from the germline V gene are SEHNR and FQNEAQ (reference sequence). With V trimmed by 1 base and J by 4 bases, 9 bases remained unmatched. CDR3 sequence: CASSLGGQAIGTGELFF. CDR3 in DNA: TGTGCCAGCAGCTTAGGAGGACAGGCTATCGGCACCGGGGAGCTGTTTTTT.

This clonotype turned up a few times. The V call is TRBV9, the J call TRBJ2-5; D not certain. The CDR3 length is 14 residues. Germline V CDR1 and CDR2: SGDLS, YYNGEE. V was shortened by 4 bases and J by 5 bases, with 15 bases between the two germline ends. The CDR3 protein is CASSPRTPSETQYF. The CDR3, as DNA: TGTGCCAGCAGCCCCCGGACCCCTTCGGAGACCCAGTACTTC.